This TCR beta chain was retrieved from a study of T-cell reconstitution after alpha-beta-depleted transplantation in children. This clonotype was found many times. The antigen remains unidentified. The CDR3 contains 15 residues. Between the trimmed V and J ends, which lost 3 bases and 0 bases, there was a span of 9 bases. The germline CDR1 and CDR2 sequences are MNHEY and SVGEGT. General study points: Diversity of TCRbeta at day 60 was high in some patients, arising from surviving recipient T cells and thymic progenitors. Where alpha-beta T cells came from about two months after transplant was reportedly several hundred expanded graft clones. The main origin of T-cell counts and diversity one year after transplant was newly produced T cells.

Unique molecular identifiers tagged the TCRbeta library. Each CDR3 protein gets one entry after TCRdb re-called the PCR reads with MiXCR. The sample carries almost 500,000 distinct CDR3 sequences, 10% recorded once. This TCR was recovered from a child aged 2 to 10 with inherited bone marrow failure, due to receive a stem cell transplant. The J gene is TRBJ1-5, the V gene TRBV6-2 or TRBV6-3; no reliable D call. Sequenced material: PBMCs, taken before TCRalphabeta/CD19-depleted stem cell transplant. CDR3 sequence (DNA): TGTGCCAGCAGTTATTCCATCGATAGCAATCAGCCCCAGCATTTT. It codes for CASSYSIDSNQPQHF.